Sequencing of this TCR beta chain was carried out in a study of blood T cell repertoires in COVID-19. Study at large: The analysed material was cDNA or gDNA that came from T cells, B-cell-depleted T cells, or PBMCs.

Individuals aged roughly 18 to 95 years were recruited from approximately 24 US areas. Clinical history as reported by participants underpinned cohort assignment. Per the authors' pipeline: For nucleated cells, counts were estimated from reference gene primer amplification. Sequencing was performed with immunoSEQ multiplex PCR; in TCRdb, only in-frame clones are kept and a portion is missing. V and J calls and clone size are as listed in that table; D and trimming were resolved from the DNA. This sample has under 400,000 clones, with 80% to 90% found just once. CDR3 length equals 12 residues. Trimming took 3 bases from V and 0 from J, leaving 2 bases between them. Germline loops: CDR1 SEHNR, CDR2 FQNEAQ (reference sequence).

Material: PBMCs or T cells enriched from blood (not recorded which). V and J are TRBV7-9 and TRBJ1-1, with D unclear. This TCR was sampled from a woman aged 40 to 50 with acute COVID-19. The CDR3 loop reads CASSFMNTEAFF. The DNA for the CDR3 is TGTGCCAGCAGCTTTATGAACACTGAAGCTTTCTTT.